This T cell receptor (beta chain) was found in a study of cytomegalovirus exposure and HLA in healthy donors. Study-wide results and caveats: When analyzed later, a missense DCLRE1C variant was found to be linked to TCR beta V- and J-gene trimming. Fewer N-insertions than the roughly 650-donor mean were reportedly shown by an Asian-associated ancestry cluster in a later analysis.

Germline V gene lookup returns CDR1 PRHDT and CDR2 FYEKMQ (reference sequence). The CDR3 has 15 residues. Trimming cost V 5 bases and J 2 bases; bases outside gene matches: 4. All the people who gave samples were healthy bone marrow donors. The PCR contained 60 Vbeta and 13 Jbeta primers. Some clones are missing from TCRdb's copy, which holds only in-frame ones; the method was immunoSEQ multiplex PCR. Seen here are some 120,000 clones, over 60% observed once, and the top ten hold 13%. As concerns this clone: Its specificity is not known.

V and J are TRBV13 and TRBJ2-7; 12 nucleotides line up with TRBD2. This clonotype was sampled from a woman aged 40 to 55 in good health and CMV-seropositive. Sequenced material: PBMCs. The CDR3 DNA reads TGTGCCAGCAGCCCCCGACTAGCGGGAGCCTACGAGCAGTACTTC. It specifies CASSPRLAGAYEQYF.